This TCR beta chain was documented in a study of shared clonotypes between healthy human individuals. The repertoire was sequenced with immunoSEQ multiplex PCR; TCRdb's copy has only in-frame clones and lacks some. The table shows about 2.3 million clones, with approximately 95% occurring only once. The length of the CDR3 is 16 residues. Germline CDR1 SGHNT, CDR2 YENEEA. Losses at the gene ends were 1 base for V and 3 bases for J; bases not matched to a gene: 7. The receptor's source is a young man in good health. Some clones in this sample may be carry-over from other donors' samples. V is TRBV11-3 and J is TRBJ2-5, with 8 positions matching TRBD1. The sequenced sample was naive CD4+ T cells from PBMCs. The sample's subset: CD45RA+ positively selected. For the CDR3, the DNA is TGTGCCAGCAGCTTAGGCTTGAACAGGGGGGAAGAGACCCAGTACTTC. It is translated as CASSLGLNRGEETQYF. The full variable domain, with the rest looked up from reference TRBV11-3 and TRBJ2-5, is EAGVVQSPRYKIIEKKQPVAFWCNPISGHNTLYWYLQNLGQGPELLIRYENEEAVDDSQLPKDRFSAERLKGVDSTLKIQPAELGDSAVYLCASSLGLNRGEETQYFGPGTRLLVL.